This is a list of T cell receptor beta chains from one sample in a study of beta chain features in type 1 diabetes. Sequencing was performed with immunoSEQ multiplex PCR; in TCRdb, only in-frame clones are kept and a portion is missing. The sample holds 200,000 to 300,000 clones, about a fifth seen once. Specimen: naive CD4+ T cells from blood. The receptors derive from a woman between 40 and 55 years old with type 1 diabetes. Both conserved end residues are part of each CDR3. Fields, in order: V gene, CDR3 protein.

TRBV7-3,CASSPVGSGLSYNEQFF
TRBV28,CASTSDIDNEQFF
TRBV9,CASSQTGKDYNEQFF
TRBV25-1,CASREGPGPSYEQYF
TRBV11-2,CASSPNRTARTEAFF
TRBV18,CASSAGVGQPQHF
TRBV18,CASSPLTSGSTDTQYF
TRBV2,CASRQTTGTDTQYF
TRBV18,CASSRGGVANEQFF
TRBV28,CATLTGVQPQHF
TRBV7-9,CASSFSGTAETQYF
TRBV5-4,CASSARDRDPYF
TRBV7-2,CASSLGLAGGNEQYF
TRBV7-2,CASSLSDQETQYF
TRBV2,CASSEARVLYGYTF
TRBV5-4,CASSLLTSYNEQFF
TRBV5-1,CASSSLGGETQYF
TRBV9,CASSPLERNTGELFF
TRBV4-3,CASSQSRYGQETQYF
TRBV28,CASGPLGQGDKETQYF
TRBV7-9,CASSVTFTSGAYNEQFF
TRBV25-1,CASSEGGISEAFF
TRBV6-6,CASSFLLGAYEQYF
TRBV6-5,CASSYSRDSYEQYF
TRBV4-3,CASSQDIAGGNIQYF
TRBV9,CASSPRAGQETQYF
TRBV29-1,CSGWTGGRKTQYF
TRBV28,CASSLGQNPYEQYF
TRBV9,CASSVTPAGGPDTQYF
TRBV5-1,CASSLDRGNTEAFF
TRBV29-1,CSVVRKGGNTEAFF
TRBV7-3,CASSLGRTGQETQYF
TRBV6-5,CASSLGLAYEQYF
TRBV29-1,CSVTTDSYEQYF
TRBV7-2,CASSLGGGPETQYF
TRBV6-5,CASREPSQAQETQYF
TRBV6-1,CASRSGQGDNDEQFF
TRBV7-9,CASSLEGNSNQPQHF
TRBV5-1,CASSPSTDTQYF
TRBV7-3,CASSPRGPSNSPLHF
TRBV9,CASSVAGLDEQYF
TRBV4-1,CASSQGRGSYEQYF
TRBV4-2,CASSQDGGRARIQYF
TRBV4-3,CASSQDPLTSGGTQYF
TRBV5-4,CASSFRDRGTDTQYF
TRBV7-9,CASSLGTVNTEAFF
TRBV28,CASSLDRDYNEQFF
TRBV29-1,CSARQGEVTEAFF
TRBV15,CATSIYTGFDSPLHF
TRBV5-4,CASSLDLSSYNEQFF
TRBV28,CASSLPGTGELFF
TRBV28,CASSSNGGPHQETQYF
TRBV5-4,CAISRGGRQETQYF
TRBV5-1,CASSLGGLSYGYTF
TRBV14,CASSQAVRASGYTF
TRBV23-1,CASSQQTGAGEKLFF
TRBV5-1,CASSLGDNYNEQFF
TRBV4-2,CASSRTGFNPRRALHF
TRBV4-3,CASSPQLGAGGPVSYNEQFF